The present entry profiles one T cell receptor (beta chain) with its context. This entry is derived from a study of cytomegalovirus exposure and HLA in healthy donors. The germline V gene has CDR1 MRHNA and CDR2 SNTAGT. Deletions cut 4 bases from V and 9 bases from J, with 19 bases between. This CDR3 comprises 15 residues. In the PCR, 60 Vbeta and 13 Jbeta primers were used. Sequencing used immunoSEQ multiplex PCR; TCRdb keeps in-frame clones, though not all of them. The data contain about 150,000 clones, about four fifths of them singletons. This chain links TRBV6-4 with TRBJ2-1; weak D call: TRBD2 (7 bases). The sequence was collected from a man over 45 in good health and CMV-seropositive. Sequenced material: PBMCs. In DNA, the CDR3 is TGTGCCAGCAGTGTGAAGGCGGGAGAAGGGGGTGAGCAGTTCTTC. This codes for CASSVKAGEGGEQFF.